This TCR beta chain was sequenced for a study of regulatory T cells in long-lasting Graves disease. There are many counts of this clonotype. No antigen is known for it. Arm-PCR with iRepertoire HTBI primers amplified the CDR3 regions for these TCR beta libraries. TCRdb recomputed calls from the multiplex PCR reads with MiXCR, one row per CDR3 protein. This table has 400,000 to 450,000 distinct CDR3 sequences, less than 20% appearing once. The CDR3 loop spans 13 amino acids. The V end lost 5 bases, the J end lost 3 bases, and 11 bases lay between the germline ends. CDR1 is SEHNR and CDR2 is FQNEAQ in the germline V gene (reference sequence). Time point: newly diagnosed GD, antithyroid drugs for less than 3 months. Following extraction of RNA from PBMCs, that RNA was used to make the TCR library. Study conclusions and caveats: Favoring TRBV28, TRBJ1-2 and TRBJ2-5 was a feature seen in persistent disease. For persistent Graves' patients, TCR diversity was lower than for newly diagnosed ones.

These sequences were also reported in another study, on T cells in Graves' hyperthyroidism and ophthalmopathy.

The chain has TRBV7-9 and TRBJ2-7, with D perhaps matching TRBD1 (6 bases). The source material was peripheral blood mononuclear cells (PBMCs), sampled at new diagnosis, from a patient treated with antithyroid drugs. The clonotype comes from a woman aged 25 to 45 with Graves disease. The CDR3 protein is CASSPPGHYEQYF. CDR3 in DNA: TGTGCCAGCAGCCCCCCGGGACACTACGAGCAGTACTTC.